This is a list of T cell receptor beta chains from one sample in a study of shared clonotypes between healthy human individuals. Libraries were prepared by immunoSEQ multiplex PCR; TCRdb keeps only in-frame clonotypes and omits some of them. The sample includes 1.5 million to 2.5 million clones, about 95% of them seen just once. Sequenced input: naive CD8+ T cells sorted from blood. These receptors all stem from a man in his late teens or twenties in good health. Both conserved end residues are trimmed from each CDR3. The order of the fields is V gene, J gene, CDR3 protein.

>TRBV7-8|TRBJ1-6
ASSLADAATYNSPLH
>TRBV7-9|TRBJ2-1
ASSDRAPYNEQF
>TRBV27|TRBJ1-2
ASSLTEDYGYT
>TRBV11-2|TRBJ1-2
ASSLLDRDLYGYT
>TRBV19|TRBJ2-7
ATRDRAYEQY
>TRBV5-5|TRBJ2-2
ASSLGDTGELF
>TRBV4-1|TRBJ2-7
ASSQDYDHEQY
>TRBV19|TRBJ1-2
ASRSGQIYGYT
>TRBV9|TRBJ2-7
ASSVAASGDYEQY
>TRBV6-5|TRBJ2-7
ASSWTGNSYEQY